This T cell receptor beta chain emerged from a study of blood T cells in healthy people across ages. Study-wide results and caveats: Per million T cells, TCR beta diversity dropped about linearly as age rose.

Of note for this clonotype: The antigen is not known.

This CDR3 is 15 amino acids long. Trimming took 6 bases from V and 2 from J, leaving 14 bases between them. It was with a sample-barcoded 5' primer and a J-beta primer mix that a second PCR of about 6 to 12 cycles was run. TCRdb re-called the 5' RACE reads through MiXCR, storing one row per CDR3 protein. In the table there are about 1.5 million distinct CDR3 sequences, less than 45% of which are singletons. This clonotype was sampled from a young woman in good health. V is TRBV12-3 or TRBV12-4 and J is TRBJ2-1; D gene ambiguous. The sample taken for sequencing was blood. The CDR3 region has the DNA TGTGCCAGCAGCCCCCCCCAGGCTACCTACAATGAGCAGTTCTTC. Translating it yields CASSPPQATYNEQFF.